Each of the 12 T cell receptor beta chains below was sequenced from the same sample in a study of T cells expressing NK-cell markers. TCRdb reprocessed the 5' RACE reads, with one entry per CDR3 protein and no DNA. Here the sample table reports under 500,000 distinct CDR3 sequences. The sequenced sample was blood T cells: a sorted CD56 or NKG2C T cell subset, CD4+ or CD8+ T cells, or bulk PBMC T cells (not recorded which). The source is a woman between 18 and 69 years old in good health.

The V call is TRBV7-6, the J call TRBJ1-1. The CDR3 runs to 14 residues. Germline lookup yields CDR1 SGHVS and CDR2 FNYEAQ. The CDR3 region is CASSLTGINTEAFF.

The rearrangement uses TRBV7-9 and TRBJ2-5; TCRdb reports TRBD1, a call that lacks DNA to check it against. From germline, CDR1 is SEHNR and CDR2 FQNEAQ (reference sequence). The CDR3 spans 14 residues. This CDR3 reads CASSNTGLEETQYF.

The chain carries TRBV14 and TRBJ2-7; TCRdb's assignment of TRBD2 cannot be checked, as there is no DNA. This CDR3 spans 17 amino acids. The germline V gene has CDR1 SGHDN and CDR2 FVKESK. The chain's CDR3 is CASSQARLAGGGYEQYF.

V and J are TRBV5-4 and TRBJ2-7; there is no DNA to check the TCRdb D call of TRBD1. This CDR3 spans 14 amino acids. Germline CDR1 is SGHNT and CDR2 is YYREEE (reference sequence). The CDR3 here is CASSSPGAPREQYF.

J is TRBJ2-5 and V is TRBV3-1. The CDR3 loop spans 12 amino acids. Germline V gene sequence: CDR1 LGHDT, CDR2 YNNKEL (reference sequence). The CDR3 sequence: CASSPSVGTQYF.

This chain links TRBV5-4 with TRBJ2-5; TCRdb's D call, TRBD1, is unchecked because there is no DNA. The CDR3 loop spans 14 amino acids. Germline V CDR1 and CDR2: SGHNT, YYREEE (reference sequence). CDR3 sequence reads: CASSLGTGRETQYF.

V gene TRBV7-8 combines with J gene TRBJ2-7. Germline V gene sequence: CDR1 SGHVS, CDR2 FQNEAQ. This CDR3 is built from 13 residues. The CDR3 spells CASSLSRIHEQYF.

The CDR3 sequence: CASSFETGVTSGRTDTQYF. The rearrangement links TRBV11-1 to TRBJ2-3; no DNA is available, so the TRBD2 call from TCRdb remains unchecked. Germline V lookup: CDR1 SGHAT, CDR2 FQDESV (reference sequence). CDR3 size: 19 residues. Combining the CDR3 with reference TRBV11-1 and TRBJ2-3 gives the whole variable domain EAEVAQSPRYKITEKSQAVAFWCDPISGHATLYWYRQILGQGPELLVQFQDESVVDDSQLPKDRFSAERLKGVDSTLKIQPAELGDSAMYLCASSFETGVTSGRTDTQYFGPGTRLTVL.

This chain uses TRBV5-5 with TRBJ2-1; the TCRdb D gene call, TRBD2, has no DNA to confirm it. Per the germline V gene, CDR1 is SGHKS and CDR2 is YYEKEE (reference sequence). The CDR3 has 17 residues. CDR3 loop: CASTDSLGLAGYNEQFF.

CDR3 amino acids: CSTWTGAGQAFF. The chain carries TRBV29-1 and TRBJ1-1; TCRdb reports TRBD1, a call that lacks DNA to check it against. Germline lookup yields CDR1 SQVTM and CDR2 ANQGSEA. The CDR3 contains 12 residues.

The chain combines TRBV11-3 with TRBJ1-2. The CDR3 sequence is 16 residues long. The germline V gene has CDR1 SGHNT and CDR2 YENEEA. This chain's CDR3 is CASTVIEDVSNYGYTF.

The gene calls are TRBV7-3 and TRBJ2-2; no DNA is available, so the TRBD1 call from TCRdb remains unchecked. The germline CDR1 and CDR2 sequences are SGHTA and FQGTGA. There are 15 residues in the CDR3. The CDR3 protein is CASSPWGENTGELFF.